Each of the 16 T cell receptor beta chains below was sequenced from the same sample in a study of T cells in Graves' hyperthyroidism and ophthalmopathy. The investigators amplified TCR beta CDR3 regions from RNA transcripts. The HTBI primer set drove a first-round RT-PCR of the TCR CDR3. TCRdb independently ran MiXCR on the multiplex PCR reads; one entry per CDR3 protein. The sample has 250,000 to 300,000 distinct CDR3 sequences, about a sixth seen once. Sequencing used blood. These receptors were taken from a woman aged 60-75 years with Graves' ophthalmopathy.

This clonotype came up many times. The CDR3 DNA reads TGTGCCACCAGCAGAGATTTGGTAGGGATGGGCAATCAGCCCCAGCATTTT. The encoded protein is CATSRDLVGMGNQPQHF. V and J are TRBV15 and TRBJ1-5; no clear D. Trimming cost V 0 bases and J 2 bases, with 14 bases left between them. CDR3 length: 17 amino acids. Germline values: CDR1 LNHNV, CDR2 YYDKDF (reference sequence). The entire variable domain, with the rest obtained from reference TRBV15 and TRBJ1-5, is as follows: DAMVIQNPRYQVTQFGKPVTLSCSQTLNHNVMYWYQQKSSQAPKLLFHYYDKDFNNEADTPDNFQSRRPNTSFCFLDIRSPGLGDTAMYLCATSRDLVGMGNQPQHFGDGTRLSIL.

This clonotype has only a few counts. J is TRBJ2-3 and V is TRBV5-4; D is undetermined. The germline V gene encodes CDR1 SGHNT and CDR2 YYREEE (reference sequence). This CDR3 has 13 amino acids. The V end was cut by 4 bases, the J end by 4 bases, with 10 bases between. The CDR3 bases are TGTGCCAGCAGCCTGCCTACCGCAGATACGCAGTATTTT. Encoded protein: CASSLPTADTQYF.

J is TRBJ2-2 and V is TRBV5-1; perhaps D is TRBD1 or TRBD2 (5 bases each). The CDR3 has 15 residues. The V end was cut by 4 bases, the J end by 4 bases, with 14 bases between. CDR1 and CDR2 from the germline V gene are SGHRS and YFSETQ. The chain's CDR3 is CASSLVGVRTGELFF. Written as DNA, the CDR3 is TGCGCCAGCAGCCTGGTGGGGGTCCGCACCGGGGAGCTGTTTTTT.

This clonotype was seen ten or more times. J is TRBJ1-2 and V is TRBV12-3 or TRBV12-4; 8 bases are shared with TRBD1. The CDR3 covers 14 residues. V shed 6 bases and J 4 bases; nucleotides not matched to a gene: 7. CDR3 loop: CASSPSTGVYGYTF. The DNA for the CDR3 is TGTGCCAGCAGCCCCTCGACAGGGGTCTATGGCTACACCTTC.

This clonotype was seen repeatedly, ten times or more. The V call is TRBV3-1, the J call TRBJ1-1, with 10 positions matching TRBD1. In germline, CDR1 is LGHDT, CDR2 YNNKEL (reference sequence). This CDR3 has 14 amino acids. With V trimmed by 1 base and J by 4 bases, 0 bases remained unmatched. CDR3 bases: TGTGCCAGCAGCCAAGGGACAGGGGGCACTGAAGCTTTCTTT. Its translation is CASSQGTGGTEAFF.

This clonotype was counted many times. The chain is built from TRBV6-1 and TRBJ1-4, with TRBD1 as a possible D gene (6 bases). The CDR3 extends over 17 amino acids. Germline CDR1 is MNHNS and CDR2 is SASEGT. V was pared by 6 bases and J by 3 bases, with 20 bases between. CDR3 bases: TGTGCCAGCAGCAAAAGGGACAAAGTGACGCCTAATGAAAAACTGTTTTTT. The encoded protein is CASSKRDKVTPNEKLFF.

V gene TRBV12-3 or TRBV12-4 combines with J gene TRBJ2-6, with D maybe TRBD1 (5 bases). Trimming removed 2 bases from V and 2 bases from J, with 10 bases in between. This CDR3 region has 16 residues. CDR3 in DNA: TGTGCCAGCAGTTTATCAGGGTGGACTGGGGCCAACGTCCTGACTTTC. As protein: CASSLSGWTGANVLTF.

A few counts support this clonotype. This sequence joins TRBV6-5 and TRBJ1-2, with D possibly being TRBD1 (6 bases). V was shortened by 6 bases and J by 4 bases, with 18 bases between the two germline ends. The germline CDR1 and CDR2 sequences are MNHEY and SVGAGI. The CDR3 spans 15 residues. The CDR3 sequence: CASSLLGTGSYGYTF. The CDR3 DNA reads TGTGCCAGCAGCTTACTCGGTACAGGGAGCTATGGCTACACCTTC.

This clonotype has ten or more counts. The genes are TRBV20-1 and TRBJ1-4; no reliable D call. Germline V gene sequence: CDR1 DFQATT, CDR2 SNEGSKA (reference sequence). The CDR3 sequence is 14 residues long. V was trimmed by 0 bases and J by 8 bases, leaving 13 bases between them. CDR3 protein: CSAREWQVGEKLFF. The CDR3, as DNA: TGCAGTGCTAGAGAGTGGCAGGTCGGGGAAAAACTGTTTTTT.

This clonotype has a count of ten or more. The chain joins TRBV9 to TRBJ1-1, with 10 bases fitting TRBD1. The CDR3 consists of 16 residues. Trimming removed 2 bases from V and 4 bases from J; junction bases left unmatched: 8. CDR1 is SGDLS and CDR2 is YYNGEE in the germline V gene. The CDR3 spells CASSVRDRGAGTEAFF. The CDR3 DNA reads TGTGCCAGCAGCGTCCGGGACAGGGGCGCTGGCACTGAAGCTTTCTTT.

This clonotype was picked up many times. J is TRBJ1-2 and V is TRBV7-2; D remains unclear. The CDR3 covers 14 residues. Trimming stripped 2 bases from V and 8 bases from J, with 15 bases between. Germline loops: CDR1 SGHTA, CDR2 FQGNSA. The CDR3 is CASSLNPWGSGYTF. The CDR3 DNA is TGTGCCAGCAGCTTAAACCCCTGGGGAAGCGGCTACACCTTC.

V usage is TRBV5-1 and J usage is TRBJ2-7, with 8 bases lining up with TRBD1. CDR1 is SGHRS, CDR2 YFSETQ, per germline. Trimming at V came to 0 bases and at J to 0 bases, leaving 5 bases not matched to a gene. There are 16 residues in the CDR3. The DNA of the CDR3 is TGCGCCAGCAGCTTGGATACAGGGGGGATCTCCTACGAGCAGTACTTC. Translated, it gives CASSLDTGGISYEQYF.

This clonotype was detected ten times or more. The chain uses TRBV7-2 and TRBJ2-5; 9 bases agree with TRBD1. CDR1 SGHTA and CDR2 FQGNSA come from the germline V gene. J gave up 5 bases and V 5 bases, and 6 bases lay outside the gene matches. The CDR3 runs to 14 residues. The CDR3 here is CASSVGQGWETQYF. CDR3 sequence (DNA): TGTGCCAGCAGCGTCGGACAGGGGTGGGAGACCCAGTACTTC.

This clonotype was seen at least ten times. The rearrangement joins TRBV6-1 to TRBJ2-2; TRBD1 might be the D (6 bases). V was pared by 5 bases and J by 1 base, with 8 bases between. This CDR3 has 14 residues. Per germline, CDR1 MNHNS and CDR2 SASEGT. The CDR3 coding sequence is TGTGCCAGCAGTCAGGGGTGGAACACCGGGGAGCTGTTTTTT. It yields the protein CASSQGWNTGELFF.

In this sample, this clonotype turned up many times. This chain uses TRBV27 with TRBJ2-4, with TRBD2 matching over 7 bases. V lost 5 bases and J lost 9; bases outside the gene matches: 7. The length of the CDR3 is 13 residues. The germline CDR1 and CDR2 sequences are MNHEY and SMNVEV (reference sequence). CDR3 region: CASSHPGEGIQYF. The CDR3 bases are TGTGCCAGCAGTCACCCGGGGGAGGGCATTCAGTACTTC.

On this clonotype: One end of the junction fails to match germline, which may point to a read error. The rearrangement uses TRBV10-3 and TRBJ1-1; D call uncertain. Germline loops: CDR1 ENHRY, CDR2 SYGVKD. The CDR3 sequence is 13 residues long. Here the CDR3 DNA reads TGTGCCATCGGTGAGCGGGCCTACACTGAAGCTTTCTTT. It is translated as CAIGERAYTEAFF.